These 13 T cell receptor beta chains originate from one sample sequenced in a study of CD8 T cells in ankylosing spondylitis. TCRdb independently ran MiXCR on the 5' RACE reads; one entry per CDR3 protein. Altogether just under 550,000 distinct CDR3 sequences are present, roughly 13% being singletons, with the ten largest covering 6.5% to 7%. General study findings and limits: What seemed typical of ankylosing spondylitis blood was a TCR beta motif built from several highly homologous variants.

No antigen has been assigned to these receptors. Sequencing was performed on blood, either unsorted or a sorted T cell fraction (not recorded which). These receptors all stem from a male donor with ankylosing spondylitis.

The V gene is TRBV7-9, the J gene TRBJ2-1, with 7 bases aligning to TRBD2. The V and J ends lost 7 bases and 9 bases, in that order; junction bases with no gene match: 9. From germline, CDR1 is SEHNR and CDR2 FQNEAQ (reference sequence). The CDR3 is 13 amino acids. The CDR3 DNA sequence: TGTGCCAGCACCAAAGCGGGAAAGGTTGAGCAGTTCTTC. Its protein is CASTKAGKVEQFF.

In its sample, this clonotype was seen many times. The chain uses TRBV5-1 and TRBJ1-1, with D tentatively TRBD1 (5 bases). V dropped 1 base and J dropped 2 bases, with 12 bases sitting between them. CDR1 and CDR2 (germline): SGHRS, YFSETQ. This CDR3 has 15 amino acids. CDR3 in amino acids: CASSLTDRPNTEAFF. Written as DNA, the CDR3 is TGCGCCAGCAGCTTGACCGACAGACCAAACACTGAAGCTTTCTTT.

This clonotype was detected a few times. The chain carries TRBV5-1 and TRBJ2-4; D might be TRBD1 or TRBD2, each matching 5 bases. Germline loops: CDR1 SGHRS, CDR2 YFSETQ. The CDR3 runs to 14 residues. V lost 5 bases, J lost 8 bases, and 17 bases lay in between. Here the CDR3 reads CASSSGPLADIQYF. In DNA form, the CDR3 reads TGCGCCAGCAGTTCGGGACCCCTGGCTGACATTCAGTACTTC.

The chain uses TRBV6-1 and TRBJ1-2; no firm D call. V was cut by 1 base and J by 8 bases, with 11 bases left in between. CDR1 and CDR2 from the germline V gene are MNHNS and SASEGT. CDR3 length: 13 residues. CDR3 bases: TGTGCCAGCAGTGAAGGTCGGCTGCAGGGCTACACCTTC. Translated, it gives CASSEGRLQGYTF.

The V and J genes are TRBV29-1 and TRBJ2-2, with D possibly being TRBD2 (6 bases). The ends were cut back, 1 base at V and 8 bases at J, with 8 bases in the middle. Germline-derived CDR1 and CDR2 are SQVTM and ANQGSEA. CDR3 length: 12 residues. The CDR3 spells CSVEGAGGELFF. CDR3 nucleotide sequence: TGCAGCGTTGAAGGCGCGGGGGGGGAGCTGTTTTTT.

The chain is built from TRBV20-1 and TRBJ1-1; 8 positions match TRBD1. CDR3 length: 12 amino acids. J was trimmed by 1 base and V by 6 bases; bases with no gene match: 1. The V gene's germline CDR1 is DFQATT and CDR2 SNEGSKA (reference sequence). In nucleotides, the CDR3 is TGCAGTGCGGACAGGGAGAACACTGAAGCTTTCTTT. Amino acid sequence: CSADRENTEAFF.

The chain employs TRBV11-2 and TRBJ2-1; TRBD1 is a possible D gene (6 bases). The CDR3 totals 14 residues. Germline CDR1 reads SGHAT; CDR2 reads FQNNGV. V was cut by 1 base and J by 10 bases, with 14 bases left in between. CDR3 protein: CASSLGVWGREQFF. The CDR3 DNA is TGTGCCAGCAGCTTAGGAGTTTGGGGGCGGGAGCAGTTCTTC.

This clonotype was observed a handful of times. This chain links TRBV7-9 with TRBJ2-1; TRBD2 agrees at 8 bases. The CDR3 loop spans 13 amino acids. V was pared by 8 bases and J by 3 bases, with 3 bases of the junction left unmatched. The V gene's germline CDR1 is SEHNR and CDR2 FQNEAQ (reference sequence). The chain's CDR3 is CASLSGDYNEQFF. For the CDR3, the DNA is TGTGCCAGCCTTAGCGGGGACTACAATGAGCAGTTCTTC. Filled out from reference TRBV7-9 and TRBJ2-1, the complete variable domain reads DTGVSQNPRHKITKRGQNVTFRCDPISEHNRLYWYRQTLGQGPEFLTYFQNEAQLEKSRLLSDRFSAERPKGSFSTLEIQRTEQGDSAMYLCASLSGDYNEQFFGPGTRLTVL.

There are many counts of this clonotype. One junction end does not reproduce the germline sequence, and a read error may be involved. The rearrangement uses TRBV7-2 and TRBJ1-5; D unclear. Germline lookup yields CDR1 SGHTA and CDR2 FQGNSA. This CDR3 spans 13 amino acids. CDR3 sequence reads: CASSSLLNQAQHF. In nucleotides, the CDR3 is TGTGCCAGCAGCTCACTTCTCAATCAGGCCCAGCATTTT.

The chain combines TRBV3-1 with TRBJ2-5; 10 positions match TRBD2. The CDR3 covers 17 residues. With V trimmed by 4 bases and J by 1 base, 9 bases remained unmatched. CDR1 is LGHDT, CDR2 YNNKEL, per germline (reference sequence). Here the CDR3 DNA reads TGTGCCAGCAGCCCGGGGGTAGCGGGAGGAGTCCAAGAGACCCAGTACTTC. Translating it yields CASSPGVAGGVQETQYF.

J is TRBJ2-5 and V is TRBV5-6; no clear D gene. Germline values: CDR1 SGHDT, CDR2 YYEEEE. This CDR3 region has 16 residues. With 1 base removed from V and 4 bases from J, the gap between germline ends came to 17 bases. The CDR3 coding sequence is TGTGCCAGCAGCTTGAGTATTGGGGTGGCGAGAGAGACCCAGTACTTC. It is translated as CASSLSIGVARETQYF.

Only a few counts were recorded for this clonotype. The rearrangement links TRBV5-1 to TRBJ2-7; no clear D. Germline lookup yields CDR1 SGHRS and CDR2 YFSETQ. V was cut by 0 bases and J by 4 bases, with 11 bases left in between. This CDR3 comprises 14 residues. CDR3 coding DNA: TGCGCCAGCAGCTTGGGGCCAACAAGTTACGAGCAGTACGTC. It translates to CASSLGPTSYEQYV.

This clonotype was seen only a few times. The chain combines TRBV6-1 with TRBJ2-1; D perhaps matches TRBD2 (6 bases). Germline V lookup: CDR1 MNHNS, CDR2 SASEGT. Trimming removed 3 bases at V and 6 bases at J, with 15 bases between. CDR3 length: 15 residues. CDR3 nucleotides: TGTGCCAGCAGTGATGGTGGGACTGCCATCAATGAGCAGTTCTTC. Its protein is CASSDGGTAINEQFF.